This TCR beta chain appears in the sequencing data of a study of a mutant IDH1 vaccine in newly diagnosed glioma. Study-level background: Eight vaccinations went to patients in weeks 1, 3, 5, 7, 11, 15, 19, 23. General study results and limits: The authors found pseudoprogression apparently unrelated to changes in top peripheral T cell clonotypes.

The germline V gene has CDR1 PRHDT and CDR2 FYEKMQ (reference sequence). With 4 bases removed from V and 0 bases from J, the gap between germline ends came to 15 bases. This CDR3 has 16 residues. This clone was recorded once. Its antigen is not known. Time point in this sample: week 23, last vaccination. A single vaccine dose contained 300 ug of mutant IDH1 20-mer peptide, and topical imiquimod was used with it. The study enrolled donors with new WHO grade 3 or 4 IDH1-mutant, ATRX-lost astrocytomas. Data came from immunoSEQ multiplex PCR; TCRdb stores just in-frame clones and leaves some out. The sample holds roughly 60,000 clones; roughly 80% are singletons and the top ten take about 6.3%.

The sample here was PBMCs, taken from a glioma patient whose treatment included an IDH1 peptide vaccine. This sequence originates from a man aged 35-49 years with glioma. The chain uses TRBV13 and TRBJ2-5, with D unclear. CDR3 in amino acids: CASSSRTRMDQETQYF. The CDR3 region has the DNA TGTGCCAGCAGCTCACGGACCCGGATGGACCAAGAGACCCAGTACTTC.